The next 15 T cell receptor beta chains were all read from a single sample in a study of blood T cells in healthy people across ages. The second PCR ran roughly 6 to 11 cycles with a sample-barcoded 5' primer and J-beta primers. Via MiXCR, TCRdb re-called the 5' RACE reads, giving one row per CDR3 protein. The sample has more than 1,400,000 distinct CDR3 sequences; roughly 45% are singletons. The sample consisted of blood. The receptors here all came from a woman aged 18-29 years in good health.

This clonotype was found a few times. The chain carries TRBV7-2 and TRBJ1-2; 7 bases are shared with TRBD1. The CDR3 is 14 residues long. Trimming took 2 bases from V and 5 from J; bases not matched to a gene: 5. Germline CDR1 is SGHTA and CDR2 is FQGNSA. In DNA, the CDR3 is TGTGCCAGCAGCTTAATGCAGGGGGTTTATGGCTACACCTTC. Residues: CASSLMQGVYGYTF.

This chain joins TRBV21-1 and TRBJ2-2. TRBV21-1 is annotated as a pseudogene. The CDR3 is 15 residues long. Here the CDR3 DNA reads TGTGCCAGCCGCAGGAGTGACGCGAACACCGGGGAGCTGTTTTTT. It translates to CASRRSDANTGELFF.

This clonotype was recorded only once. CDR3 nucleotide sequence: TGTGCCAGCAGTTTTAGGGCGGGAGGGACAACAAATCAGCCCCAGCATTTT. Protein product: CASSFRAGGTTNQPQHF. V gene TRBV27 combines with J gene TRBJ1-5, with D tentatively TRBD1 (6 bases). CDR3 length: 17 residues. CDR1 MNHEY and CDR2 SMNVEV come from the germline V gene (reference sequence). Trimming shortened V by 3 bases and J by 4 bases, and 19 bases separated the two germline ends.

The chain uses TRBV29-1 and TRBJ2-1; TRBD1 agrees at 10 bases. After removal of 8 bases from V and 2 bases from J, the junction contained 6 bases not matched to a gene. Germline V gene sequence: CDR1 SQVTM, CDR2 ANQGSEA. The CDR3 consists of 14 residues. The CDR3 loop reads CSTSGQGTYNEQFF. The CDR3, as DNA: TGCAGCACTTCGGGACAGGGGACCTACAATGAGCAGTTCTTC.

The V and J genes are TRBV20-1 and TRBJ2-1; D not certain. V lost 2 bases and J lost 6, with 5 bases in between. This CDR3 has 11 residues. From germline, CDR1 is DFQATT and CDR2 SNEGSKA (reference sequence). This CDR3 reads CSARNLNEQFF. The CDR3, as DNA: TGCAGTGCTAGAAACCTCAATGAGCAGTTCTTC.

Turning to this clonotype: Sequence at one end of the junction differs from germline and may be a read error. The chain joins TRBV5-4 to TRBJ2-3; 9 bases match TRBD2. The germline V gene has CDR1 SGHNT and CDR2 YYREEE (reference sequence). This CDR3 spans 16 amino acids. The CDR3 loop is CASSLIGSGSIDTQYF. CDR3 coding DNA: TGTGCCAGCAGCTTGATAGGTAGCGGGAGCATAGATACGCAGTATTTT.

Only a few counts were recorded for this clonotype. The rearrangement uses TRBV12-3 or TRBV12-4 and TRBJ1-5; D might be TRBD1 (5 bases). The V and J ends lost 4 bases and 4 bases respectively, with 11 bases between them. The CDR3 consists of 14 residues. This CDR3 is CASSSQRGNQPQHF. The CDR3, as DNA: TGTGCCAGCAGTTCCCAACGGGGGAATCAGCCCCAGCATTTT.

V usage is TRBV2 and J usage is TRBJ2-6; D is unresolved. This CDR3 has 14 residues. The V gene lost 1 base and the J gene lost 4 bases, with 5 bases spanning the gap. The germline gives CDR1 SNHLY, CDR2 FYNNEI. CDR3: CASSEVAGANVLTF. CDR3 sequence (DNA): TGTGCCAGCAGTGAAGTGGCAGGGGCCAACGTCCTGACTTTC.

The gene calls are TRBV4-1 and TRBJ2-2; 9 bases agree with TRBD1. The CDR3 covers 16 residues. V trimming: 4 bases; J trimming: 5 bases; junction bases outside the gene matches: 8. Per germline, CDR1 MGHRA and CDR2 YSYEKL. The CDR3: CASSLGQGMRTGELFF. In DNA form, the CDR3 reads TGCGCCAGCAGCCTCGGACAGGGGATGAGAACCGGGGAGCTGTTTTTT.

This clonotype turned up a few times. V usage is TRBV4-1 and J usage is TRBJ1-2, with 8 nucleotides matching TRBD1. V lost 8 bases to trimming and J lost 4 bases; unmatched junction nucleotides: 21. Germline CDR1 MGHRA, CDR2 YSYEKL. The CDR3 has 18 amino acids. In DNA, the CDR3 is TGCGCCAGCGGATGGTCCCGAGACAGGGGTTTGGCAGCCTATGGCTACACCTTC. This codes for CASGWSRDRGLAAYGYTF.

The DNA for the CDR3 is TGTGCCAGCAGTTTACGGGGCTCCTTATATGGCTACACCTTC. The encoded protein is CASSLRGSLYGYTF. This chain connects TRBV27 to TRBJ1-2, with a weak D call TRBD1 (5 bases). Between the trimmed V and J ends, which lost 2 bases and 5 bases, there was a span of 12 bases. This CDR3 comprises 14 residues. The germline CDR1 and CDR2 sequences are MNHEY and SMNVEV (reference sequence).

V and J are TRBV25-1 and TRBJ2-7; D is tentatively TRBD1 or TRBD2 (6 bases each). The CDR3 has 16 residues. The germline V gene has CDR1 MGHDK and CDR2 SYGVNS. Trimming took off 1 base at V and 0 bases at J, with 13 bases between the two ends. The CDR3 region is CASSELSGGGSYEQYF. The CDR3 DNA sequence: TGTGCCAGCAGTGAATTATCCGGGGGCGGCTCCTACGAGCAGTACTTC.

The CDR3 nucleotides read TGTGCCAGCAGCTTGACTTTGGCAGGAAACATTCAGTACTTC. The encoded protein is CASSLTLAGNIQYF. The chain recombines TRBV7-2 with TRBJ2-4; D unclear. This CDR3 spans 14 amino acids. V was cut by 3 bases and J by 6 bases, with 12 bases left in between. Germline CDR1 and CDR2: SGHTA and FQGNSA. Based on the CDR3 plus reference TRBV7-2 and TRBJ2-4, the full variable domain is GAGVSQSPSNKVTEKGKDVELRCDPISGHTALYWYRQSLGQGLEFLIYFQGNSAPDKSGLPSDRFSAERTGGSVSTLTIQRTQQEDSAVYLCASSLTLAGNIQYFGAGTRLSVL.

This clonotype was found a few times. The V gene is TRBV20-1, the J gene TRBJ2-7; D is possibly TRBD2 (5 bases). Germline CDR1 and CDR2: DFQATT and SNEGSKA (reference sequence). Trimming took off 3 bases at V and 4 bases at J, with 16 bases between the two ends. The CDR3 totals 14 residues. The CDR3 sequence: CSASDYIAMYEQYF. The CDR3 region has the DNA TGCAGTGCTAGTGACTACATAGCGATGTACGAGCAGTACTTC.

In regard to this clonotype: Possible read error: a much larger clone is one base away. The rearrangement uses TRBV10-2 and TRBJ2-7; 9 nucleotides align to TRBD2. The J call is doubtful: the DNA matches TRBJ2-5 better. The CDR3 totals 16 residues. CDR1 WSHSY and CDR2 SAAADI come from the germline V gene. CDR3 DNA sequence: TGCGTCAGCAGTGAGAACTATAGCGGGGGACAAGAGACCCAGTACTTC. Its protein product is CVSSENYSGGQETQYF.